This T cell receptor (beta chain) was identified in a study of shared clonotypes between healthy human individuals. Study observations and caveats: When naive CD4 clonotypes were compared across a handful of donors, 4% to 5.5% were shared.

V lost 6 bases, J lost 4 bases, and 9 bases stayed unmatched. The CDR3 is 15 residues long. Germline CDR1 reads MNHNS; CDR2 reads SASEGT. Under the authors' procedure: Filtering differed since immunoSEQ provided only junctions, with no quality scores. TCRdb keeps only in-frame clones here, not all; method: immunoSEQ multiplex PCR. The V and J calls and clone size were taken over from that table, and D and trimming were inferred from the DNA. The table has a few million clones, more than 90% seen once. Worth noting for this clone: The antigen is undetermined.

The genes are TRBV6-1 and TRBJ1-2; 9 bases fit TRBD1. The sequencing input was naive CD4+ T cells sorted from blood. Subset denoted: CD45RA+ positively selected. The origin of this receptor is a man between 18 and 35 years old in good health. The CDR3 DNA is TGTGCCAGCAGAGTAGAAGGACAGGGGAGCTATGGCTACACCTTC. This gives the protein CASRVEGQGSYGYTF.